This T cell receptor (beta chain) is drawn from a study of CD4 T cells in relation to SARS-CoV-2 and coronaviruses. Before the COVID-19 pandemic, during about 2011-2019, CD4+ T cells were taken from unexposed donors. After less than 11 days of culture, CD4+ T cells were isolated. Per the germline V gene, CDR1 is SGHRS and CDR2 is YFSETQ. This CDR3 is 14 amino acids long. The trim removed 2 bases at V and 8 bases at J, leaving 7 bases unmatched. A remark on this clone: What it binds is not known.

Profiled with immunoSEQ multiplex PCR; TCRdb holds only in-frame clones, not every one. There are tens of thousands of clones in the sample; approximately 79% occur only once, and approximately 13% lies in the top ten. Sequencing was performed on CD4+ T cells from PBMCs, cultured in vitro. This receptor was obtained from a human donor in good health. The chain couples TRBV5-1 to TRBJ2-1; 7 bases are a match to TRBD2. The CDR3 loop is CASSLGTTGYEQFF. CDR3 sequence (DNA): TGCGCCAGCAGCTTAGGGACTACCGGGTATGAGCAGTTCTTC. The whole variable domain, remainder taken from reference TRBV5-1 and TRBJ2-1, is KAGVTQTPRYLIKTRGQQVTLSCSPISGHRSVSWYQQTPGQGLQFLFEYFSETQRNKGNFPGRFSGRQFSNSRSEMNVSTLELGDSALYLCASSLGTTGYEQFFGPGTRLTVL.